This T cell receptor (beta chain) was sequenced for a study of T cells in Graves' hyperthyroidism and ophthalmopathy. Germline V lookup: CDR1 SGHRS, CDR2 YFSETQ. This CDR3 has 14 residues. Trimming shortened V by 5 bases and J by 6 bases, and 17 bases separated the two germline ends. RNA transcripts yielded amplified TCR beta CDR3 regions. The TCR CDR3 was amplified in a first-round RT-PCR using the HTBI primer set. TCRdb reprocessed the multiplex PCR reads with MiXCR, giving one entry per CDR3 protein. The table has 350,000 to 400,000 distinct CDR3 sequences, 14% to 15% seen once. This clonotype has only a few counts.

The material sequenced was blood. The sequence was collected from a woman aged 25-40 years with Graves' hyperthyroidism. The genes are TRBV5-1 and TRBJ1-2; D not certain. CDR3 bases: TGCGCCAGCAGTCCAGCCGGGTACGAGGATGGCTACACCTTC. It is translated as CASSPAGYEDGYTF.